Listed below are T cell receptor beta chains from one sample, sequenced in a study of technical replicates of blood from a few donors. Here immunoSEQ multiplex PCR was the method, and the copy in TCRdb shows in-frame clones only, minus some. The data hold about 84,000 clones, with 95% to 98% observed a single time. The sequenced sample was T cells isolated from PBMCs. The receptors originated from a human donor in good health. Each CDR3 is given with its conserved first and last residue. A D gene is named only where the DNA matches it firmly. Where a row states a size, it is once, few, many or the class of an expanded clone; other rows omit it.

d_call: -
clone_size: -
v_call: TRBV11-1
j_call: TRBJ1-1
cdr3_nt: TGTGCCAGCAGCTTAACCGGGTCGAACACTGAAGCTTTCTTT
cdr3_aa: CASSLTGSNTEAFF

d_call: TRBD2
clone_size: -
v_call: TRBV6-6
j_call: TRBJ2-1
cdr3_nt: TGTGCCAGCAGTTTTATGGCGGGAGAGCGGTCGAATGAGCAGTTCTTC
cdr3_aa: CASSFMAGERSNEQFF

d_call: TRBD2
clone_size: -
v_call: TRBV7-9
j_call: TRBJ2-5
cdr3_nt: TGTGCCAGCAGCTTGACGGTGGGACTAGCGGGGGGGCACCAAGAGACCCAGTACTTC
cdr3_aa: CASSLTVGLAGGHQETQYF

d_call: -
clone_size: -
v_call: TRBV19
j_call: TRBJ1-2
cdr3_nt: TGTGCCAGTAGTATATCGGCAGGTCTGAGTAGAGGCTACACCTTC
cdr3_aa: CASSISAGLSRGYTF

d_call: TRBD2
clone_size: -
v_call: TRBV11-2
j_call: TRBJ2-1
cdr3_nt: TGTGCCAGCAGACCAGGACTAGCGGGAACCTACAATGAGCAGTTCTTC
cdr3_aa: CASRPGLAGTYNEQFF

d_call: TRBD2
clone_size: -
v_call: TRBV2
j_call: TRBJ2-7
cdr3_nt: TGTGCCAGCAGTGACCAACTAGCGGGAGTGGGCGAGCAGTACTTC
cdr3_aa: CASSDQLAGVGEQYF

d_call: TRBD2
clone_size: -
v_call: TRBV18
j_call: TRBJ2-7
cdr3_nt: TGTGCCAGCTCCCCCCGGACTAGCGGGAGTTACGAGCAGTACTTC
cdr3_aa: CASSPRTSGSYEQYF

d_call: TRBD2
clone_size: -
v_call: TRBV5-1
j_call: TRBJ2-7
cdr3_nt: TGCGCCAGCAGCTTAACTAGCGGAGTCTACGAGCAGTACTTC
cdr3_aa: CASSLTSGVYEQYF

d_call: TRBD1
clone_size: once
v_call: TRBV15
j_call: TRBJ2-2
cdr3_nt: TGTGCCACCAACTACGCGACAGGGTTCGCGAACACCGGGGAGCTGTTTTTT
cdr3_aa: CATNYATGFANTGELFF

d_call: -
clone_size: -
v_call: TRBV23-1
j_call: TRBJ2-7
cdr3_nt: TGCGCCAGCAGTCACCCTCCCATGACAGGTAGCCTTTACGAGCAGTACTTC
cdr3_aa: CASSHPPMTGSLYEQYF

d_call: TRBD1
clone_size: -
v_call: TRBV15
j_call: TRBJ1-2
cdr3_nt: TGTGCCACCAGCAGTTGGGACAGAGACCCCTATAACTATGGCTACACCTTC
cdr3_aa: CATSSWDRDPYNYGYTF

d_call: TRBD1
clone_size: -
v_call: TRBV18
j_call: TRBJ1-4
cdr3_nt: TGTGCCAGCTCTTTGGGGACAGAGTCGAATGAAAAACTGTTTTTT
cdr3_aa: CASSLGTESNEKLFF

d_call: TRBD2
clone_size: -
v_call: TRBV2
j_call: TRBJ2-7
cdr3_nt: TGTGCCAGCAAGGCTAGCGGAGCGCTTGAGCAGTACTTC
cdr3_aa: CASKASGALEQYF

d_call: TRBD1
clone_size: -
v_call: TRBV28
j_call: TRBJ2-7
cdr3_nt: TGTGCCAGCAGTTCGGCGTCCGACAGGGGATTAATCTACGAGCAGTACTTC
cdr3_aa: CASSSASDRGLIYEQYF

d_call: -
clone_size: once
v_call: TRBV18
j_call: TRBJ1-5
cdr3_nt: TGTGCCAGCTCAGAACAGGGCTCGAATCAGCCCCAGCATTTT
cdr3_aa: CASSEQGSNQPQHF

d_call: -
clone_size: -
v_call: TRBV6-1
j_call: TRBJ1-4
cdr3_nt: TGTGCCAGCAGCGCAGGGTTCACTAATGAAAAACTGTTTTTT
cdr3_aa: CASSAGFTNEKLFF

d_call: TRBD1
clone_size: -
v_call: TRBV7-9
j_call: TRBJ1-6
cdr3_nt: TGTGCCAGCAGCCGGCCCTCAGGGGGCAATTCACCCCTCCACTTT
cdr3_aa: CASSRPSGGNSPLHF

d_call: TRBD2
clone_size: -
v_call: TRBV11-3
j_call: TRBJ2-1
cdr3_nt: TGTGCCAGCAGCTTGCGGGGACTAGCGGGGATGAGCTCCTACAATGAGCAGTTCTTC
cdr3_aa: CASSLRGLAGMSSYNEQFF

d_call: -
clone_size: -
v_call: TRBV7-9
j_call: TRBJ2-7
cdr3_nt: TGTGCCAGCAGCTTCGACACCTCCTACGAGCAGTACTTC
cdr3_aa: CASSFDTSYEQYF

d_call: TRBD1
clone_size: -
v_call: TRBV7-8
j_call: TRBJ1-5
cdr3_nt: TGTGCCAGCAGCTCTGGATCCGGACAGGGACGTCAGCCCCAGCATTTT
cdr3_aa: CASSSGSGQGRQPQHF

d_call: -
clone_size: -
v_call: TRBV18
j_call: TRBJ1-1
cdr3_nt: TGTGCCAGCTCACCTATTCGGAACACTGAAGCTTTCTTT
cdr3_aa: CASSPIRNTEAFF

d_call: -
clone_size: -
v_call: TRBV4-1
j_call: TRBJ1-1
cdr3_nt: TGCGCCAGCAGCCAAGATCCCACCCGGGGTGACACTGAAGCTTTCTTT
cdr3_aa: CASSQDPTRGDTEAFF

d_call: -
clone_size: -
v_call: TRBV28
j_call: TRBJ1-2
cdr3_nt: TGTGCCAGCAGTTTCTGGACGGAGGTTCGGGGCTATGGCTACACCTTC
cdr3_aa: CASSFWTEVRGYGYTF

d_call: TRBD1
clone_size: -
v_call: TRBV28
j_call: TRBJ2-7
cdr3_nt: TGTGCCAGCAGCCGGGACAGTCCCTACGAGCAGTACTTC
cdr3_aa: CASSRDSPYEQYF

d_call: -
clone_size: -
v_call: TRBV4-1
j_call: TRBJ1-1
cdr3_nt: TGCGCCAGCAGCCAAGAAGGGGCGTCCAACACTGAAGCTTTCTTT
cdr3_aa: CASSQEGASNTEAFF

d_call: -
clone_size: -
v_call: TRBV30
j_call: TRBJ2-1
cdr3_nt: TGTGCCTGGAGTGTCCAGTGGGGGGGGACATTTGAGCAGTTCTTC
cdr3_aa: CAWSVQWGGTFEQFF

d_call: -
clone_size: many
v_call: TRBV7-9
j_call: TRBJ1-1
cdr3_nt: TGTGCCAGCAGCTTAGAAGCCAGGGACACTGAAGCTTTCTTT
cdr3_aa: CASSLEARDTEAFF

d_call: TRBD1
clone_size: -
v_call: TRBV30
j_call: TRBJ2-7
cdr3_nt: TGTGCCTCAGACTCGACCCAGGACAGGGCGAACTACGAGCAGTACTTC
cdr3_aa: CASDSTQDRANYEQYF

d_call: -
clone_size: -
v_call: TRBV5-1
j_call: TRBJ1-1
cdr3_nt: TGCGCCAGCAGCTTGGATGGGGCACTGGGCAGCACTGAAGCTTTCTTT
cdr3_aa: CASSLDGALGSTEAFF

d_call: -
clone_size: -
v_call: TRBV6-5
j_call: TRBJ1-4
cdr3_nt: TGTGCCAGCAGTTACACGCGGAGGGAGAATGAAAAACTGTTTTTT
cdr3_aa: CASSYTRRENEKLFF

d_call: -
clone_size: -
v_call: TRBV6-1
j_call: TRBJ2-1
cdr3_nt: TGTGCCAGTTCCCAGATGAGGCGGGGCAATGAGCAGTTCTTC
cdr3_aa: CASSQMRRGNEQFF

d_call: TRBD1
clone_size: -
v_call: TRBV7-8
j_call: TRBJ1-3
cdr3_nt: TGTGCCAGCAGCTCCGGGGACAGGGGAAACACCATATATTTT
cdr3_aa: CASSSGDRGNTIYF

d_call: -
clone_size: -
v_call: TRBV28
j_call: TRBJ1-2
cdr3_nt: TGTGCCAGCAGTCTAAACAGCGGAAATAACTATGGCTACACCTTC
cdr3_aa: CASSLNSGNNYGYTF

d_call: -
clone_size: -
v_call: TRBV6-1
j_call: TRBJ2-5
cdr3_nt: TGTGCCAGCACCCCTTCGGCGGCCCAAGAGACCCAGTACTTC
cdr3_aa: CASTPSAAQETQYF

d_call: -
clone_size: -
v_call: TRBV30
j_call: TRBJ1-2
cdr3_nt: TGTGCCTGGAGTGTAGGGGGCTATGGCTACACCTTC
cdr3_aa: CAWSVGGYGYTF

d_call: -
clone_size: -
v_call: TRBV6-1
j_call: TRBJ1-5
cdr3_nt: TGTGCCAGCAGTGAAGCGCTAGAGCGGAGCAATCAGCCCCAGCATTTT
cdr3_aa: CASSEALERSNQPQHF

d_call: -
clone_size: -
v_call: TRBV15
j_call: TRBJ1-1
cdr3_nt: TGTGCCACCAGCAGAGTCAGTAACACTGAAGCTTTCTTT
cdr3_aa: CATSRVSNTEAFF

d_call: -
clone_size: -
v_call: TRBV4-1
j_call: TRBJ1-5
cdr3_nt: TGCGCCAGCAGCCAACCATGGGGGGAATATAGCAATCAGCCCCAGCATTTT
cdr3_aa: CASSQPWGEYSNQPQHF